A selection of T cell receptor beta chains follows, all from one sample in a study of OX40 agonist ivuxolimab in advanced cancers. Sequencing was performed with immunoSEQ multiplex PCR; in TCRdb, only in-frame clones are kept and a portion is missing. The sample holds 50,000 to 65,000 clones, over 80% seen once. The sequencing here drew on CD4+ or CD8+ T cells sorted from blood, taken in a trial of the OX40 agonist ivuxolimab. The receptors originated from an adult with an advanced solid tumor such as melanoma, head and neck, liver or kidney cancer. The CDR3 runs from the conserved cysteine through the conserved F or W. D genes are given only for firm matches. Clone size, where shown, is once, few, many, or a class for clones that have expanded.

v_gene,d_gene,abundance,j_gene,CDR3nt,CDR3aa
TRBV5-1,.,.,TRBJ2-1,TGCGCCAGCAGCTTGGTCGCGACTAGTCATTATGAGCAGTTCTTC,CASSLVATSHYEQFF
TRBV4-2,TRBD2,.,TRBJ2-2,TGTGCCAGCAGTCCAATAGCGGGAGGGGCCACCGGGGAGCTGTTTTTT,CASSPIAGGATGELFF
TRBV5-6,TRBD2,.,TRBJ2-3,TGTGCCAGCAGCTTGGGTCCAGCGGGAGGAACAGATACGCAGTATTTT,CASSLGPAGGTDTQYF
TRBV30,.,.,TRBJ2-7,TGTGCCTGGAGTGTTCTGAGGGTTTACGAGCAGTACTTC,CAWSVLRVYEQYF
TRBV18,.,.,TRBJ1-2,TGTGCCAGCTCACCACCACAGGCCACCGGCTACACCTTC,CASSPPQATGYTF
TRBV19,TRBD1,.,TRBJ2-2,TGTGCCAGTAGTAGAGGACAGGGCAACACCGGGGAGCTGTTTTTT,CASSRGQGNTGELFF
TRBV18,.,.,TRBJ2-3,TGTGCCAGCTCAACAAATCGGGATACGCAGTATTTT,CASSTNRDTQYF
TRBV19,TRBD1,.,TRBJ1-1,TGTGCCACCAGGTGGGGACAGGCGGGCACTGAAGCTTTCTTT,CATRWGQAGTEAFF
TRBV5-1,.,once,TRBJ2-3,TGCGCCAGCAGGGACGGTAGCACAGATACGCAGTATTTT,CASRDGSTDTQYF
TRBV5-8,TRBD2,.,TRBJ2-5,TGTGCCAGCAGCTTGGCGATAGCGGGAGTAGAGACCCAGTACTTC,CASSLAIAGVETQYF
TRBV2,.,.,TRBJ2-7,TGTGCCAGCAGTGAAGCGGAGCCCAGCGAGCAGTACTTC,CASSEAEPSEQYF
TRBV11-2,.,.,TRBJ2-3,TGTGCCAGCAGCTTACAGGGGGGGGGCACAGATACGCAGTATTTT,CASSLQGGGTDTQYF
TRBV18,.,.,TRBJ1-2,TGTGCCAGCTCACCAGGGGTTATGGGCTACACCTTC,CASSPGVMGYTF
TRBV2,.,.,TRBJ1-2,TGTGCCAGCAGACCGGACAGCGTGAATGGCTACACCTTC,CASRPDSVNGYTF
TRBV7-3,.,once,TRBJ2-1,TGTGCCAGCAGCCTCCAAAAGGGGGACAATGAGCAGTTCTTC,CASSLQKGDNEQFF
TRBV30,.,.,TRBJ1-4,TGTGCCTGGAAGGCCCGGGGCGCAACTAATGAAAAACTGTTTTTT,CAWKARGATNEKLFF
TRBV6-1,.,.,TRBJ2-7,TGTGCCAGCAGGCTCTGGGTGTGGGAAGCCTACGAGCAGTACTTC,CASRLWVWEAYEQYF
TRBV2,.,.,TRBJ1-4,TGTGCCAGCAACTTAGGGGGGGCGTCTAATGAAAAACTGTTTTTT,CASNLGGASNEKLFF
TRBV6-1,TRBD1,.,TRBJ1-1,TGTGCCAGCAGTCCCCTGGGACAGGGGGCGGGTGAAGCTTTCTTT,CASSPLGQGAGEAFF
TRBV23-1,.,.,TRBJ1-5,TGCGCCAGCAGTACCGGGAAATCGGGGGAGATCAATCAGCCCCAGCATTTT,CASSTGKSGEINQPQHF